The 15 T cell receptor beta chains given below trace back to one sample, sequenced in a study of T cell changes during pregnancy in multiple sclerosis. Here immunoSEQ multiplex PCR was the method, and the copy in TCRdb shows in-frame clones only, minus some. The repertoire has about 53,000 clones, around 90% of them found once; the top ten carry less than 0.6%. The source was CD4+ T cells from peripheral blood mononuclear cells, collected in the third trimester of pregnancy. The receptors were sampled from a female donor with multiple sclerosis, enrolled in a pregnancy study.

The gene calls are TRBV19 and TRBJ1-5; D not resolved. This CDR3 spans 13 amino acids. V lost 1 base, J lost 5 bases, and 6 bases lay in between. CDR1 and CDR2 from the germline V gene are LNHDA and SQIVND (reference sequence). The DNA for the CDR3 is TGTGCCAGTAGTATAGGGGGAGATCAGCCCCAGCATTTT. It specifies CASSIGGDQPQHF.

V usage is TRBV19 and J usage is TRBJ1-6, with 9 bases matching TRBD1. V lost 3 bases to trimming and J lost 7 bases; unmatched junction nucleotides: 1. This CDR3 comprises 14 residues. Germline CDR1 reads LNHDA; CDR2 reads SQIVND (reference sequence). CDR3 amino acids: CASSIGQGNSPLHF. DNA of the CDR3: TGTGCCAGTAGTATCGGACAGGGGAATTCACCCCTCCACTTT.

The chain has TRBV9 and TRBJ2-7, with unresolved D. Germline V lookup: CDR1 SGDLS, CDR2 YYNGEE. Trimming left V 0 bases short and J 1 base short, with 8 bases between. The CDR3 consists of 14 residues. The chain's CDR3 is CASSVVADSYEQYF. The CDR3 nucleotides are TGTGCCAGCAGCGTAGTAGCTGATTCCTACGAGCAGTACTTC.

This chain joins TRBV4-1 and TRBJ1-1, with 7 bases fitting TRBD1. Germline V lookup: CDR1 MGHRA, CDR2 YSYEKL. CDR3 length: 16 amino acids. The J segment lost 6 bases and the V segment lost 3 bases, leaving 13 bases of the junction unmatched. The CDR3 loop reads CASSHLLTGPGPEAFF. The CDR3 coding sequence is TGCGCCAGCAGCCACCTATTGACAGGGCCAGGGCCTGAAGCTTTCTTT.

The CDR3: CASSPGGSIGEKLFF. For the CDR3, the DNA is TGTGCCAGCAGCCCCGGGGGGAGTATAGGGGAAAAACTGTTTTTT. The chain carries TRBV5-4 and TRBJ1-4; D perhaps matches TRBD1 (5 bases). Germline loops: CDR1 SGHNT, CDR2 YYREEE (reference sequence). There are 15 residues in the CDR3. Trimming shortened V by 4 bases and J by 8 bases, and 18 bases separated the two germline ends.

CDR3 protein: CASSRSGGPVNEQFF. The DNA for the CDR3 is TGTGCCAGCAGCCGGAGCGGGGGCCCCGTCAATGAGCAGTTCTTC. The rearrangement links TRBV27 to TRBJ2-1; 8 bases agree with TRBD2. V shed 6 bases, J shed 6 bases, and the junction held 10 bases outside the gene matches. Per the germline V gene, CDR1 is MNHEY and CDR2 is SMNVEV (reference sequence). This CDR3 spans 15 amino acids.

The genes are TRBV6-1 and TRBJ1-4; perhaps TRBD1 as D (6 bases). CDR1 and CDR2 from the germline V gene are MNHNS and SASEGT. V shed 11 bases and J shed 2 bases, with 12 bases lying between them. The CDR3 runs 13 residues. The CDR3 DNA reads as TGTGCCGCAGAGAGGGGGACTAATGAAAAACTGTTTTTT. Translation gives CAAERGTNEKLFF.

J is TRBJ2-7 and V is TRBV7-9; 11 bases are a match to TRBD1. V was pared by 3 bases and J by 5 bases, with 3 bases of the junction left unmatched. CDR1 SEHNR and CDR2 FQNEAQ come from the germline V gene (reference sequence). The CDR3 runs to 14 residues. The CDR3 spells CASSFTGQGDEQYF. For the CDR3, the DNA is TGTGCCAGCAGCTTTACGGGACAGGGGGACGAGCAGTACTTC.

The J gene is TRBJ2-4, the V gene TRBV2; 7 bases line up with TRBD1. CDR3 length: 14 residues. The junction had 7 bases not matched to a gene; V was cut back by 5 bases and J by 6 bases. The germline CDR1 and CDR2 sequences are SNHLY and FYNNEI. The DNA of the CDR3 is TGTGCCAGCAGTCTGGACAGGTTGGGAAACATTCAGTACTTC. Encoded protein: CASSLDRLGNIQYF.

This clone showed up just once. The rearrangement joins TRBV6-8 to TRBJ2-7, with 8 positions matching TRBD2. This CDR3 comprises 13 residues. CDR1 and CDR2 from the germline V gene are MNHGY and SAAAGT. Trimming took 11 bases from V and 6 from J; bases not matched to a gene: 12. The CDR3, as DNA: TGTGCCCGCCAGGGGACTAGATGGGGCGAGCAGTACTTC. It specifies CARQGTRWGEQYF.

This chain connects TRBV7-9 to TRBJ1-5, with a possible D match to TRBD1 (6 bases). The V gene lost 0 bases and the J gene lost 0 bases, with 9 bases spanning the gap. This CDR3 is built from 16 residues. Germline V CDR1 and CDR2: SEHNR, FQNEAQ (reference sequence). The CDR3 reads CASSLAGHDSNQPQHF. CDR3 DNA: TGTGCCAGCAGCTTAGCGGGACACGATAGCAATCAGCCCCAGCATTTT.

CDR3 residues: CASSERGRGQPQHF. CDR3 sequence (DNA): TGTGCCAGCAGTGAAAGGGGGCGCGGACAGCCCCAGCATTTT. The chain couples TRBV6-1 to TRBJ1-5; 7 bases line up with TRBD1. Unmatched junction bases numbered 5, after V lost 2 bases and J lost 7 bases. Germline CDR1 is MNHNS and CDR2 is SASEGT. There are 14 residues in the CDR3.

This chain connects TRBV4-1 to TRBJ2-7, with a weak D call TRBD2 (6 bases). Germline V CDR1 and CDR2: MGHRA, YSYEKL. The CDR3 contains 16 residues. Trimming left V 4 bases short and J 0 bases short, with 16 bases between. For the CDR3, the DNA is TGCGCCAGCAGCCCATCGCGGGACGGATCCTCCTACGAGCAGTACTTC. Its translation: CASSPSRDGSSYEQYF.

The rearrangement uses TRBV2 and TRBJ2-1; tentative D call: TRBD2 (7 bases). V was pared by 8 bases and J by 1 base, with 9 bases between. This CDR3 contains 13 residues. Germline CDR1 SNHLY, CDR2 FYNNEI. For the CDR3, the DNA is TGTGCCAGCGGGGGGGCGTCCTACAATGAGCAGTTCTTC. Residues: CASGGASYNEQFF.

The rearrangement joins TRBV27 to TRBJ2-7; D call uncertain. The CDR3 spans 13 residues. V gave up 6 bases and J gave up 3 bases, with 12 bases separating them. Germline CDR1 MNHEY, CDR2 SMNVEV (reference sequence). The CDR3 spells CASSPRSLYEQYF. The CDR3 DNA reads as TGTGCCAGCAGCCCTCGGTCACTCTACGAGCAGTACTTC.